The 22 T cell receptor beta chains reported below all come from one sample, sequenced in a study of Graves' ophthalmopathy and Graves' hyperthyroidism. RNA transcripts were the source from which TCR beta CDR3 regions were amplified. Investigators did first-round RT-PCR with HTBI primers, then second-round multiplex PCR. TCRdb independently ran MiXCR on the multiplex PCR reads; one entry per CDR3 protein. The sample holds hundreds of thousands of distinct CDR3 sequences, about 46% seen once. Sample: peripheral blood. The receptors originated from an adult man with Graves' ophthalmopathy.

The chain links TRBV7-8 to TRBJ1-5; 8 bases map to TRBD1. The CDR3 has 17 residues. In germline, CDR1 is SGHVS, CDR2 FQNEAQ. Trimming cost V 0 bases and J 0 bases; bases outside gene matches: 4. CDR3 residues: CASSLAGTGYSNQPQHF. The DNA for the CDR3 is TGTGCCAGCAGCTTAGCGGGGACAGGATATAGCAATCAGCCCCAGCATTTT.

The chain is built from TRBV9 and TRBJ1-1, with D uncertain. Trimming stripped 4 bases from V and 3 bases from J, with 10 bases between. CDR1 is SGDLS and CDR2 is YYNGEE in the germline V gene. CDR3 length: 13 residues. The CDR3: CASSPGSHTEAFF. For the CDR3, the DNA is TGTGCCAGCAGCCCGGGGAGTCACACTGAAGCTTTCTTT.

This clonotype has only a few counts. This rearrangement joins TRBV24-1 to TRBJ1-2, with 7 bases identical to TRBD1. The CDR3 covers 19 residues. Germline lookup yields CDR1 KGHDR and CDR2 SFDVKD. After removal of 4 bases from V and 3 bases from J, the junction contained 19 bases not matched to a gene. CDR3 protein: CATSDRNPPTGTADYGYTF. The DNA for the CDR3 is TGTGCCACCAGTGACCGGAACCCACCGACAGGGACTGCGGACTATGGCTACACCTTC.

This clonotype was detected a few times. V usage is TRBV28 and J usage is TRBJ1-5; 8 positions match TRBD1. The CDR3 loop spans 14 amino acids. Germline values: CDR1 MDHEN, CDR2 SYDVKM. Trimming took 5 bases from V and 7 from J; bases not matched to a gene: 7. CDR3 sequence: CASSLPTGVQPQHF. The DNA of the CDR3 is TGTGCCAGCAGTCTACCGACAGGGGTCCAGCCCCAGCATTTT. Full variable domain (remainder filled in from reference TRBV28 and TRBJ1-5): DVKVTQSSRYLVKRTGEKVFLECVQDMDHENMFWYRQDPGLGLRLIYFSYDVKMKEKGDIPEGYSVSREKKERFSLILESASTNQTSMYLCASSLPTGVQPQHFGDGTRLSIL.

The chain joins TRBV10-3 to TRBJ2-7; 7 bases are a match to TRBD1. V was pared by 0 bases and J by 0 bases, with 5 bases of the junction left unmatched. In germline, CDR1 is ENHRY, CDR2 SYGVKD. This CDR3 is 16 amino acids long. CDR3 nucleotide sequence: TGTGCCATCAGTGAGTCAAGGACAGGTCTCTCCTACGAGCAGTACTTC. Translation gives CAISESRTGLSYEQYF.

This clonotype was counted a few times. This chain links TRBV5-6 with TRBJ1-5; no firm D call. This CDR3 has 13 amino acids. CDR1 is SGHDT, CDR2 YYEEEE, per germline. V dropped 8 bases and J dropped 2 bases, with 11 bases sitting between them. CDR3 DNA sequence: TGTGCCAGACGAAAGTCTGGCAATCAGCCCCAGCATTTT. It specifies CARRKSGNQPQHF.

This clonotype is a singleton in its sample. The chain combines TRBV4-1 with TRBJ1-1, with 9 bases fitting TRBD1. This CDR3 region has 17 residues. Germline CDR1 is MGHRA and CDR2 is YSYEKL. The J segment lost 1 base and the V segment lost 2 bases, leaving 8 bases of the junction unmatched. CDR3 sequence: CASSQPNRGPKNTEAFF. The CDR3, as DNA: TGCGCCAGCAGCCAACCAAACAGGGGGCCGAAGAACACTGAAGCTTTCTTT.

This clonotype was counted between two and nine times. The chain recombines TRBV10-2 with TRBJ2-5; 8 nucleotides line up with TRBD2. The CDR3 sequence is 14 residues long. CDR1 is WSHSY and CDR2 is SAAADI in the germline V gene. Germline trimming cut 1 base from V and 4 bases from J; bases unmatched to any gene: 2. The CDR3 DNA follows: TGCGCCAGCAGTGAGTTGGCGGGGGGAGAGACCCAGTACTTC. It encodes CASSELAGGETQYF.

This chain joins TRBV20-1 and TRBJ1-5, with TRBD1 matching over 8 bases. With 5 bases clipped from V and 2 bases from J, the junction kept 5 bases outside the gene matches. This CDR3 comprises 14 residues. Germline loops: CDR1 DFQATT, CDR2 SNEGSKA (reference sequence). CDR3 amino acids: CSALEGQGNQPQHF. The CDR3 DNA follows: TGCAGTGCTCTCGAGGGACAGGGCAATCAGCCCCAGCATTTT.

J is TRBJ2-7 and V is TRBV7-9; D is perhaps TRBD1 (6 bases). This CDR3 comprises 13 residues. Germline values: CDR1 SEHNR, CDR2 FQNEAQ (reference sequence). Trimming shortened V by 5 bases and J by 5 bases, and 13 bases separated the two germline ends. DNA for the CDR3: TGTGCCAGCAGCCCCGGGACATTTAACGAGCAGTACTTC. As protein: CASSPGTFNEQYF.

Comments on this clonotype: The junction departs from the called germline gene at one end, perhaps through a read error. The rearrangement uses TRBV5-1 and TRBJ2-5; D tentatively reads TRBD1 or TRBD2 (5 bases each). This CDR3 region has 16 residues. The germline CDR1 and CDR2 sequences are SGHRS and YFSETQ. The CDR3: CASSLALQGLGETQYF. Here the CDR3 DNA reads TGCGCCAGCAGCTTGGCCCTGCAGGGCTTAGGGGAGACTCAGTACTTC.

The V gene is TRBV29-1, the J gene TRBJ2-7, with D perhaps matching TRBD1 (5 bases). Germline V gene lookup returns CDR1 SQVTM and CDR2 ANQGSEA. This CDR3 is 15 amino acids long. Trimming pared 0 bases from V and 0 bases from J, leaving 12 bases between. CDR3 sequence reads: CSVEDGHPSSYEQYF. The CDR3, as DNA: TGCAGCGTTGAAGATGGACATCCTAGCTCCTACGAGCAGTACTTC.

The CDR3 protein is CASSLHGIANRGRQEKLFF. The CDR3 DNA reads as TGTGCCAGCAGCTTGCACGGAATCGCGAACAGGGGGCGCCAAGAAAAACTGTTTTTT. The chain is built from TRBV7-3 and TRBJ1-4; TRBD1 aligns across 9 bases. The CDR3 loop spans 19 amino acids. V shed 3 bases and J 8 bases; nucleotides not matched to a gene: 19. Per the germline V gene, CDR1 is SGHTA and CDR2 is FQGTGA.

This clonotype turned up a few times. The rearrangement uses TRBV2 and TRBJ1-1, with TRBD1 identical over 9 bases. The CDR3 is 14 amino acids. The germline V gene encodes CDR1 SNHLY and CDR2 FYNNEI. Trimming cost V 10 bases and J 5 bases; bases outside gene matches: 11. The CDR3 sequence is CATRTGQGRTEAFF. As DNA, the CDR3 is TGTGCCACACGAACTGGACAGGGGCGGACTGAAGCTTTCTTT.

This clonotype was counted once. V usage is TRBV20-1 and J usage is TRBJ2-7, with D perhaps matching TRBD2 (6 bases). The CDR3 has 17 residues. The germline CDR1 and CDR2 sequences are DFQATT and SNEGSKA (reference sequence). Trimming cost V 0 bases and J 1 base, with 19 bases left between them. The chain's CDR3 is CSARDRGRGGFSYEQYF. CDR3 bases: TGCAGTGCTAGAGATCGGGGAAGGGGAGGTTTTTCCTACGAGCAGTACTTC.

This chain joins TRBV12-3 or TRBV12-4 and TRBJ1-5; a possible D gene is TRBD1 (5 bases). V shed 4 bases and J shed 4 bases, with 11 bases lying between them. This CDR3 region has 14 residues. The CDR3 coding sequence is TGTGCCAGCAGTTCTGGGGGGGAGAATCAGCCCCAGCATTTT. Translating gives CASSSGGENQPQHF.

This clonotype has at least ten counts. The genes are TRBV25-1 and TRBJ2-7; 7 nucleotides align to TRBD1. Germline values: CDR1 MGHDK, CDR2 SYGVNS. V shed 4 bases, J shed 1 base, and the junction held 4 bases outside the gene matches. CDR3 length: 14 amino acids. The CDR3 bases are TGTGCCAGCAGTGGTGACAGGGCTTCCTACGAGCAGTACTTC. Translating gives CASSGDRASYEQYF.

The genes are TRBV19 and TRBJ2-7; the D is unclear. The CDR3 has 13 amino acids. Trimming took off 1 base at V and 5 bases at J, with 9 bases between the two ends. Germline-derived CDR1 and CDR2 are LNHDA and SQIVND (reference sequence). The CDR3 sequence: CASSIAPRDEQYF. The CDR3 DNA reads as TGTGCCAGTAGTATAGCCCCCCGAGACGAGCAGTACTTC.

The chain carries TRBV12-3 or TRBV12-4 and TRBJ2-5; D is unresolved. The CDR3 sequence is 12 residues long. V was trimmed by 6 bases and J by 5 bases, leaving 10 bases between them. For the CDR3, the DNA is TGTGCCAGCAGCCCTCTGCGGGAGACCCAGTACTTC. It translates to CASSPLRETQYF.

At least ten counts were recorded for this clonotype. The chain is built from TRBV24-1 and TRBJ2-7, with D possibly TRBD1 on 6 matching bases. Germline V gene data show CDR1 as KGHDR and CDR2 as SFDVKD. Trimming cost V 3 bases and J 6 bases, with 14 bases left between them. The CDR3 length is 14 residues. The CDR3 loop is CATSDETGLGEQYF. CDR3 bases: TGTGCCACCAGTGATGAAACAGGGCTCGGCGAGCAGTACTTC.

The chain joins TRBV19 to TRBJ1-6; perhaps TRBD1 as D (5 bases). Trimming took off 8 bases at V and 9 bases at J, with 11 bases between the two ends. There are 12 residues in the CDR3. Germline V lookup: CDR1 LNHDA, CDR2 SQIVND (reference sequence). Here the CDR3 reads CASRNGGSPLHF. CDR3 bases: TGTGCCAGTCGAAATGGGGGTTCACCCCTCCACTTT.

This clonotype was counted many times. The J gene is TRBJ2-7, the V gene TRBV19; a possible D gene is TRBD1 (5 bases). This CDR3 region has 14 residues. Germline V gene lookup returns CDR1 LNHDA and CDR2 SQIVND (reference sequence). Trimming took 1 base from V and 2 from J, leaving 9 bases between them. CDR3 bases: TGTGCCAGTAGTATAGGACAGCTTGCCTACGAGCAGTACTTC. It yields the protein CASSIGQLAYEQYF.